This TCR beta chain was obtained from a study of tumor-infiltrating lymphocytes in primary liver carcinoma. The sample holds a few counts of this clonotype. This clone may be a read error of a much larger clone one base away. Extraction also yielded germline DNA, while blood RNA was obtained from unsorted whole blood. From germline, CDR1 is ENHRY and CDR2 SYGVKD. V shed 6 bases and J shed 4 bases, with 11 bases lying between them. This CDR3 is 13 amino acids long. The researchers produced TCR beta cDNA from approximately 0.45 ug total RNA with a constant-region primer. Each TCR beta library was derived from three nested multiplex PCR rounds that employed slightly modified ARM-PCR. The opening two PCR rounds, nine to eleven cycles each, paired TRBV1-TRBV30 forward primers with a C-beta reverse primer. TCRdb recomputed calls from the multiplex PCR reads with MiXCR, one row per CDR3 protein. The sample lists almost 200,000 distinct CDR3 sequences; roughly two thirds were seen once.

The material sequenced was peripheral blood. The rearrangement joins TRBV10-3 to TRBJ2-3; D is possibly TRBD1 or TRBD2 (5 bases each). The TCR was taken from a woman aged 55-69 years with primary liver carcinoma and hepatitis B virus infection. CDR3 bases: TGTGCCATCAGCCGGGACGACTCAGATACGCAGTATTTT. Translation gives CAISRDDSDTQYF.